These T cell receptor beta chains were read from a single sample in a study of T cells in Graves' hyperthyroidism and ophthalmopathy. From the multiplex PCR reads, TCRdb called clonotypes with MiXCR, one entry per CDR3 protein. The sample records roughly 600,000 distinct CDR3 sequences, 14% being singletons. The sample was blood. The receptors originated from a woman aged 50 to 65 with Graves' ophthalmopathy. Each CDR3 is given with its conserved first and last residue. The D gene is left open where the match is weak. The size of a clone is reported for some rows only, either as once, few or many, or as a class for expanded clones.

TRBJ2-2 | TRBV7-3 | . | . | CASQRVLNTGELFF | TGTGCCAGTCAGCGGGTCCTTAACACCGGGGAGCTGTTTTTT
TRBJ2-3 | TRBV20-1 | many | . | CSARFSGVGTDTQYF | TGCAGTGCTAGATTTTCGGGAGTGGGCACAGATACGCAGTATTTT
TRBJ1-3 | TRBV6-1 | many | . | CASSAGNTIYF | TGTGCCAGCAGTGCGGGAAACACCATATATTTT
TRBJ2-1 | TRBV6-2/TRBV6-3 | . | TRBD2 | CASSGLAGGHNEQFF | TGTGCCAGCAGTGGACTAGCGGGAGGGCACAATGAGCAGTTCTTC
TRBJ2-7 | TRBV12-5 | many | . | CASGLSFGAETYEQYF | TGTGCTAGTGGTTTGAGCTTCGGGGCAGAGACCTACGAGCAGTACTTC
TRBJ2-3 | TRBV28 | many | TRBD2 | CASSPLAGEFTDTQYF | TGTGCCAGCAGCCCGTTAGCGGGGGAGTTCACAGATACGCAGTATTTT
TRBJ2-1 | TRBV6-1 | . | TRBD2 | CASSVLAGGDSEQFF | TGTGCCAGCAGTGTTCTAGCCGGGGGGGATTCAGAGCAGTTCTTC
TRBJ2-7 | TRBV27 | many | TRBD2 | CASSFQTSGRALEQYF | TGTGCCAGCAGTTTCCAGACTAGCGGGAGGGCCTTGGAGCAGTACTTC
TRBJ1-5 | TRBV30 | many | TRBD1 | CAWAGTGRSNQPQHF | TGTGCCTGGGCCGGGACAGGGAGGAGCAATCAGCCCCAGCATTTT
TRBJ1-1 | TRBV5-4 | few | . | CASTLGTLNTEAFF | TGTGCCAGCACCCTCGGGACACTGAACACTGAAGCTTTCTTT
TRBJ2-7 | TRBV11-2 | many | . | CASSPSGVSYEQYF | TGTGCCAGCAGCCCCTCCGGGGTCTCCTACGAGCAGTACTTC
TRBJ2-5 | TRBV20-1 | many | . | CSAKLNAGYQETQYF | TGCAGTGCTAAACTGAATGCCGGGTACCAAGAGACCCAGTACTTC
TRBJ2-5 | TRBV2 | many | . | CASSKTSIQETQYF | TGTGCCAGCAGTAAGACAAGCATTCAAGAGACCCAGTACTTC
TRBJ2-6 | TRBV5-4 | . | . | CASSFMDRGIGANVLTF | TGTGCCAGCAGCTTTATGGACCGGGGGATCGGGGCCAACGTCCTGACTTTC
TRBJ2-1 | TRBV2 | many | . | CASVEGSSYNEQFF | TGTGCCAGCGTAGAAGGGTCCTCCTACAATGAGCAGTTCTTC
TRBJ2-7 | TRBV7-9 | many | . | CASSLNERVLEQYF | TGTGCCAGCAGCTTAAACGAGAGGGTCCTCGAGCAGTACTTC
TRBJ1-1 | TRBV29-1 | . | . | CSVAGLGTEAFF | TGCAGCGTTGCCGGGTTGGGCACTGAAGCTTTCTTT
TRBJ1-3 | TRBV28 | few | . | CASSLSDSPDSRSGNTIYF | TGTGCCAGCAGTTTATCCGATTCGCCCGATTCCCGCTCTGGAAACACCATATATTTT
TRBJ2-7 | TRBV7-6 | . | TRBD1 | CASSLRRGSTGIYEQYF | TGTGCCAGCAGCTTACGAAGGGGTTCGACAGGGATCTACGAGCAGTACTTC
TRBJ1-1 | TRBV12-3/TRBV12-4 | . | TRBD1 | CASRKKGAAGVAFF | TGTGCCAGCAGGAAGAAGGGGGCTGCCGGGGTGGCTTTCTTT
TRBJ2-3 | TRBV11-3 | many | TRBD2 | CASSLGRRSGRLHTQYF | TGTGCCAGCAGCTTAGGCCGTCGGAGCGGGAGGCTACATACGCAGTATTTT
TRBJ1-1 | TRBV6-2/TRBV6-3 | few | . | CASSYSGFTEAFF | TGTGCCAGCAGTTACTCTGGGTTCACTGAAGCTTTCTTT
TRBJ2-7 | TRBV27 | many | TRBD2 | CASARLAVLTYEQYF | TGTGCCAGCGCCCGACTAGCGGTCCTAACTTACGAGCAGTACTTC
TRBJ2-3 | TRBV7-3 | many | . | CASSLNPGSTDTQYF | TGTGCCAGCAGCTTAAATCCCGGGAGTACAGATACGCAGTATTTT
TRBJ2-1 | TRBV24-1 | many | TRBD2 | CATSGLAAQYNEQFF | TGTGCCACCAGTGGACTAGCGGCCCAATACAATGAGCAGTTCTTC
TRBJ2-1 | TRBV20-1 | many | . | CSARAGYNEQFF | TGCAGTGCTAGAGCCGGGTACAATGAGCAGTTCTTC
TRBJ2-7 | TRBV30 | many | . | CAWSPRGSPYEQYF | TGTGCCTGGAGTCCCCGGGGGAGTCCCTACGAGCAGTACTTC
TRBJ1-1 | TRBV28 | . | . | CASSLVGARTEAFF | TGTGCCAGCAGTTTAGTGGGGGCGAGAACTGAAGCTTTCTTT
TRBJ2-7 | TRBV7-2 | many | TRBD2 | CASSLAASGSYYEQYF | TGTGCCAGCAGCTTAGCCGCTAGCGGGAGTTACTACGAGCAGTACTTC
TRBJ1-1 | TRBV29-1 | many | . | CSVRGGAEAFF | TGCAGCGTCAGGGGAGGCGCTGAAGCTTTCTTT
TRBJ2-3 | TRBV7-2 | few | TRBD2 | CASSSPGPSGRAPFRGDTQYF | TGTGCCAGCAGCTCCCCGGGGCCTAGCGGGAGGGCCCCTTTTCGAGGAGATACGCAGTATTTT
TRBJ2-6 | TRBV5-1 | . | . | CASSFGGTGANVLTF | TGCGCCAGCAGCTTTGGGGGCACTGGGGCCAACGTCCTGACTTTC
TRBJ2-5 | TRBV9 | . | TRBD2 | CASSPGLVQYF | TGTGCCAGCAGCCCTGGACTAGTTCAGTACTTC
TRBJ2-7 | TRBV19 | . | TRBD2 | CASSFSGRPLYEQYF | TGTGCCAGTAGTTTTAGCGGGAGGCCTTTATACGAGCAGTACTTC
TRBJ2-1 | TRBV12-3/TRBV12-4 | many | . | CASSLRDYNEQFF | TGTGCCAGCAGTTTACGGGACTACAATGAGCAGTTCTTC
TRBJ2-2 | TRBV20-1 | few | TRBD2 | CSARDRTSGSGIGELFF | TGCAGTGCTAGAGATCGCACTAGCGGGAGCGGTATCGGGGAGCTGTTTTTT
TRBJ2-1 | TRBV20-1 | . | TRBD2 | CSARARHLADLSLLSYNEQFF | TGCAGTGCTAGAGCCCGTCATCTAGCGGATCTTTCCCTCCTCTCCTACAATGAGCAGTTCTTC
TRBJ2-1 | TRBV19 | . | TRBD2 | CASSIRVSSGGYNEQFF | TGTGCCAGTAGTATCCGGGTGTCTAGCGGGGGATACAATGAGCAGTTCTTC
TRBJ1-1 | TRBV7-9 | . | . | CASSLAGLTEAFF | TGTGCCAGCAGCTTAGCTGGGCTCACTGAAGCTTTCTTT
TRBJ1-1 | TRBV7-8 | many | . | CASSLPVTEAFF | TGTGCCAGCAGCTTACCTGTCACTGAAGCTTTCTTT
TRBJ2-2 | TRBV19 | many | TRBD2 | CASRPSGGYTGELFF | TGTGCCAGTAGGCCTAGCGGAGGTTACACCGGGGAGCTGTTTTTT
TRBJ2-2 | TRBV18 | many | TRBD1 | CASQDRGNTGELFF | TGTGCCAGCCAGGACAGGGGGAACACCGGGGAGCTGTTTTTT